This TCR beta chain was profiled in a study of CD8 T cells in ankylosing spondylitis (dated by TCRdb to the late 2010s). For the study in its entirety: T cell receptor beta repertoires were profiled in healthy donors and ankylosing spondylitis patients so that disease-linked TCR variants could be found. The full study cohort comprised 25 ankylosing spondylitis patients and 85 to 120 healthy donors. Peripheral blood was sampled, and synovial fluid was additionally collected from ankylosing spondylitis patients. General study outcomes and caveats: Significant enrichment of the disease-linked clones was reported in matched synovial fluid samples from ankylosing spondylitis patients. A CD8+ phenotype was shown by the disease-linked clones, which were found at relatively low frequencies in peripheral blood. A TCR beta motif made up of fewer than 10 highly homologous amino acid variants appeared to be characteristic of blood from ankylosing spondylitis patients. Some TCR beta motif variants had previously been reported in synovial fluid and blood of reactive arthritis patients, which suggested common disease-initiation mechanisms.

Instrument used: Illumina HiSeq 2500. TCR beta libraries were prepared by quantitative 5'-RACE with molecular barcodes. The original pipeline was this. A new computational method, built on a probabilistic model of VDJ rearrangement, was used to identify disease-linked TCR variants. TCRdb's own reprocessing of the public reads used fastp at Q25 and MiXCR and kept productive beta chains. CDR3 protein sequences are deduplicated, and each keeps its most common genes and DNA. The V and J calls were not made by the authors but by TCRdb's processing. In all, the sample holds some 220,000 distinct CDR3 sequences, and about 10% of those were seen once. Clones ranked in the top ten supply 2.5% to 3% of the sample. This clonotype showed up many times. Its binding antigen is unknown. There are no base qualities to consult, and no much larger clone falls within one base. The sequence came from a male donor with ankylosing spondylitis or in good health (not recorded which). The sequencing sample was made of blood, either unsorted or a sorted T cell fraction (not recorded which).

The nucleotides read TGTGCCAGCACCTTAGACCTTAGCTCCTACAATGAGCAGTTCTTC. This yields the protein CASTLDLSSYNEQFF. The sequence links TRBV12-3 or TRBV12-4 to TRBJ2-1, with the D gene not clear enough to name. There are 15 amino acids in the CDR3, from cysteine to phenylalanine inclusive. Solely the CDR3 DNA is kept, with 45 bases framed from the first base. The V end loses 7 bases and the J end loses 0 bases, and a stretch of 13 bases separates them.